This TCR beta chain emerged from a study of lymphopenia after photon versus proton radiotherapy. Study results and limitations: Authors raise, but do not show, better survival with proton therapy. Post-nadir diversity loss with photons came from oligoclonal expansion, particularly CD8+ Temra cells. In patients who died, overall survival fell as post-nadir TCR diversity dropped more. Under photons, naive T cells and diversity fell while effector/memory populations rose.

This CDR3 has 13 amino acids. From germline, CDR1 is SNHLY and CDR2 FYNNEI. Trimming left V 8 bases short and J 1 base short, with 12 bases between. With respect to this clone: Its antigen is still unknown.

Assay: immunoSEQ multiplex PCR; the TCRdb copy retains only in-frame clones and omits some. The sample shows over 55,000 clones, 80% to 90% of them seen only once. V is TRBV2 and J is TRBJ2-7; D may match TRBD1 or TRBD2 (6 bases each). The receptor's source is a man older than 75 with esophageal cancer. Sequenced material: peripheral blood, taken from a patient treated with proton-based radiotherapy. CDR3 sequence: CASGGGTSYEQYF. CDR3 sequence (DNA): TGTGCCAGCGGAGGGGGAACATCCTACGAGCAGTACTTC. The whole variable domain, filled in from reference TRBV2 and TRBJ2-7, reads EPEVTQTPSHQVTQMGQEVILRCVPISNHLYFYWYRQILGQKVEFLVSFYNNEISEKSEIFDDQFSVERPDGSNFTLKIRSTKLEDSAMYFCASGGGTSYEQYFGPGTRLTVT.